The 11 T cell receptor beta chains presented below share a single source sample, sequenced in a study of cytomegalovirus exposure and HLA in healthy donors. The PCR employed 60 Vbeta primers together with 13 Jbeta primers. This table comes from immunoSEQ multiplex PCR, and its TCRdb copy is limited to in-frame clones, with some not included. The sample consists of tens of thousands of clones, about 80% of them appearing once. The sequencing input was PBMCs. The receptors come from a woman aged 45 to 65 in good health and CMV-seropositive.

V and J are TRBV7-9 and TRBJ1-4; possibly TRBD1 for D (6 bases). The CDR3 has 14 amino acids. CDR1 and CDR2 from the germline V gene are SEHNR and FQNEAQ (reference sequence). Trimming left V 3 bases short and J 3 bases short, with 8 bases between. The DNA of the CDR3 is TGTGCCAGCAGCTTCGAGGGGGCTAATGAAAAACTGTTTTTT. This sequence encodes CASSFEGANEKLFF.

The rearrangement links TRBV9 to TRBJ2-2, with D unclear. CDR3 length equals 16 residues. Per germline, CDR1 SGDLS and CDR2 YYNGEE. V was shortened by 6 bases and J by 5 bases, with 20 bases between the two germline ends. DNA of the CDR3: TGTGCCAGCAAGCGTAGAGGTTCGGAAGGTACCGGGGAGCTGTTTTTT. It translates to CASKRRGSEGTGELFF.

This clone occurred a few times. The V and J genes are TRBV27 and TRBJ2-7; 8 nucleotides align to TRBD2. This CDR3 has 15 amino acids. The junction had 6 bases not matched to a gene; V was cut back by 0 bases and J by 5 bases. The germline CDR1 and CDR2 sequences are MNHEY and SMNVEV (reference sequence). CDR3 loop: CASSLSSGSANEQYV. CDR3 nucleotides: TGTGCCAGCAGTTTATCCAGCGGGAGCGCCAACGAGCAGTACGTC.

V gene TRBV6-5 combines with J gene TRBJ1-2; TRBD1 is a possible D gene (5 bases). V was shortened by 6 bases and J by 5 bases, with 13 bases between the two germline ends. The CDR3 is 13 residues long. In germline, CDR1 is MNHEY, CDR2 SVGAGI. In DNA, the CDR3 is TGTGCCAGCAGCCTCCTTCGGGGGTATGGCTACACCTTC. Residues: CASSLLRGYGYTF.

CDR3 coding DNA: TGTGCCAGTAGTCCTAGCGGGAGTAATGCGGAGACCCAGTACTTC. Translation: CASSPSGSNAETQYF. The chain recombines TRBV19 with TRBJ2-5; TRBD2 matches 10 bases. With V trimmed by 5 bases and J by 5 bases, 8 bases remained unmatched. CDR3 length equals 15 residues. Germline values: CDR1 LNHDA, CDR2 SQIVND (reference sequence). The full variable domain, its missing parts supplied by reference TRBV19 and TRBJ2-5, is DGGITQSPKYLFRKEGQNVTLSCEQNLNHDAMYWYRQDPGQGLRLIYYSQIVNDFQKGDIAEGYSVSREKKESFPLTVTSAQKNPTAFYLCASSPSGSNAETQYFGPGTRLLVL.

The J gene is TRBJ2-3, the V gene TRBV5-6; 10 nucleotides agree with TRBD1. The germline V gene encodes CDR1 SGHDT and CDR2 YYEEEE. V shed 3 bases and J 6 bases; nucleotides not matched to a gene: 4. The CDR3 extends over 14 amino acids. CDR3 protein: CASSSGQGVDTQYF. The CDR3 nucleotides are TGTGCCAGCAGCTCCGGACAGGGGGTGGATACGCAGTATTTT.

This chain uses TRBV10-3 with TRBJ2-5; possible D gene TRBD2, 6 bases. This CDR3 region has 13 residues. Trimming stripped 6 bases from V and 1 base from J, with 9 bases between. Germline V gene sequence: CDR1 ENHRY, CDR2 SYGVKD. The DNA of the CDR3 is TGTGCCATCAGCGGGACTTCCCAAGAGACCCAGTACTTC. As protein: CAISGTSQETQYF.

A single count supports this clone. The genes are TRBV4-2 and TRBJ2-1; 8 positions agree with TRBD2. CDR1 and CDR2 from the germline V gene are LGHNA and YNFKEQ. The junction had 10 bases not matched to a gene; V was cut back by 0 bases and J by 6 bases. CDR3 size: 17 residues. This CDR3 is CASSQEVGTRASNEQFF. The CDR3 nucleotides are TGTGCCAGCAGCCAAGAAGTCGGGACTAGAGCTTCCAATGAGCAGTTCTTC.

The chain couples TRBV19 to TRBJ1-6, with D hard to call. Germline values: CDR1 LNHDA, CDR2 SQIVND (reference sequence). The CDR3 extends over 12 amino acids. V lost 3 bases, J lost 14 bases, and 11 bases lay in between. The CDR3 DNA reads TGTGCCAGTAGTATCGGCGGGTCGACCCTCCACTTT. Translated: CASSIGGSTLHF.

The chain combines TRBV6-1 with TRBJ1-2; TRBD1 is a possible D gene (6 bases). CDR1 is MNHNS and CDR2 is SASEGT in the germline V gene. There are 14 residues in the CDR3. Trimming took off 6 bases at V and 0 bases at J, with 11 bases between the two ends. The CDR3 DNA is TGTGCCAGCAGACAGGGAGGGACTAACTATGGCTACACCTTC. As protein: CASRQGGTNYGYTF.

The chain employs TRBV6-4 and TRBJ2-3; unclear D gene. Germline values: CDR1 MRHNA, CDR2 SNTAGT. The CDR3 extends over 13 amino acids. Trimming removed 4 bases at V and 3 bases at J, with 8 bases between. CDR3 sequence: CASSVTLTDTQYF. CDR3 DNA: TGTGCCAGCAGTGTTACATTAACAGATACGCAGTATTTT.